This record covers a single TCR beta chain. Antigen unknown. A multiplex PCR was run with 60 Vbeta primers and 13 Jbeta primers. The data were produced by immunoSEQ multiplex PCR, yet TCRdb's version contains in-frame clones alone and is incomplete. The sample lists 140,000 or so clones, around a tenth occurring once. This sample was taken from a study of cytomegalovirus exposure and HLA in healthy donors. The study, taken as a whole, reports: A later analysis reportedly identified an Asian-associated ancestry cluster as carrying fewer N-insertions than the approximately 730-donor mean.

The length of the CDR3 is 15 residues. V was cut by 2 bases and J by 1 base, with 13 bases left in between. Germline values: CDR1 SGHRS, CDR2 YFSETQ. The V call is TRBV5-1, the J call TRBJ2-7; possible D gene TRBD1, 6 bases. This TCR was recovered from a male donor in good health and CMV-seronegative. What was sequenced was PBMCs. Written as DNA, the CDR3 is TGCGCCAGCAGCTTCCAGGGCGGACAGTCCTACGAGCAGTACTTC. Residues: CASSFQGGQSYEQYF.